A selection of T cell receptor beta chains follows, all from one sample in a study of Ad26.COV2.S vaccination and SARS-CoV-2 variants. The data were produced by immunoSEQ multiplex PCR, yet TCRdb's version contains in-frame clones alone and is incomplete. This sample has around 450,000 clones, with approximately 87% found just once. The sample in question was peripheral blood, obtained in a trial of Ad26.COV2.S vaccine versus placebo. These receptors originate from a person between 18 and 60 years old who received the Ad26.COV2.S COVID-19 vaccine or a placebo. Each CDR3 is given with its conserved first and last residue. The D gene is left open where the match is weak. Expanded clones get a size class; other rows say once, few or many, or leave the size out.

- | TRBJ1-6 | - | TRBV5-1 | CASSLEVISSYNSPLHF | TGCGCCAGCAGCTTGGAGGTCATCAGCTCCTATAATTCACCCCTCCACTTT
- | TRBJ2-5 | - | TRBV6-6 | CASSYLHPEETQYF | TGTGCCAGCAGTTACCTACACCCCGAAGAGACCCAGTACTTC
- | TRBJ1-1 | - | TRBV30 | CAWRDMMNTEAFF | TGTGCCTGGAGGGACATGATGAACACTGAAGCTTTCTTT
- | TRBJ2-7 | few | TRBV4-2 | CASSQEGDTYEQYF | TGTGCCAGCAGCCAAGAGGGGGACACCTACGAGCAGTACTTC
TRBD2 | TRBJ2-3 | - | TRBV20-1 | CSASKAGGPRVGTDTQYF | TGCAGTGCTAGTAAAGCGGGGGGGCCGAGGGTGGGCACAGATACGCAGTATTTT
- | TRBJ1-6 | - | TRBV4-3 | CASSQDPRDSPLHF | TGCGCCAGCAGCCAAGATCCACGGGATTCACCCCTCCACTTT
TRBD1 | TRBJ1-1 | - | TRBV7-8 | CASSSTGGLVGNTEAFF | TGTGCCAGCAGCTCGACAGGGGGCCTCGTGGGGAACACTGAAGCTTTCTTT
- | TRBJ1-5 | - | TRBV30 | CAWRGQGLNQPQHF | TGTGCCTGGAGGGGACAAGGCCTAAATCAGCCCCAGCATTTT
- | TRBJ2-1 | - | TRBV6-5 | CASTERGSYNEQFF | TGTGCCAGCACCGAAAGGGGGTCCTACAATGAGCAGTTCTTC
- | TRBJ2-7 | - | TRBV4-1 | CASSLGKFSYEQYF | TGCGCCAGCAGCCTAGGGAAGTTCTCCTACGAGCAGTACTTC
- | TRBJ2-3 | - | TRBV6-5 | CASRTSTDTQYF | TGTGCCAGCAGGACAAGCACAGATACGCAGTATTTT
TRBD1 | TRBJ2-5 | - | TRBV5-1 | CASSLLQGDETQYF | TGCGCCAGCAGCTTGTTACAGGGGGATGAGACCCAGTACTTC
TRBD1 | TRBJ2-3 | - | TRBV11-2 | CASSRTGVGSTDTQYF | TGTGCCAGCAGCCGCACAGGGGTGGGTAGCACAGATACGCAGTATTTT
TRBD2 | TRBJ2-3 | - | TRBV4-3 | CASSQELGMTSGVADTQYF | TGCGCCAGCAGCCAAGAGTTGGGCATGACTAGCGGGGTAGCAGATACGCAGTATTTT
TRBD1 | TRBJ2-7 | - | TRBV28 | CASSHTGQGSYEQYF | TGTGCCAGCAGTCACACTGGACAGGGCTCCTACGAGCAGTACTTC
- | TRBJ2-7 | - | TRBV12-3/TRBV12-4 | CASSLAGGYEQYF | TGTGCCAGCAGTTTAGCCGGAGGGTACGAGCAGTACTTC
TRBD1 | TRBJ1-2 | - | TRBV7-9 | CASSLDRGEYGYTF | TGTGCCAGCAGCTTAGACAGGGGTGAATACGGCTACACCTTC
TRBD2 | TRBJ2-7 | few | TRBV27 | CASAGLVGYEQYF | TGTGCCAGCGCGGGACTAGTGGGCTACGAGCAGTACTTC
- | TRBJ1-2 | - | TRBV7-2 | CASLSQVYGYTF | TGTGCCAGCCTCTCCCAGGTCTATGGCTACACCTTC
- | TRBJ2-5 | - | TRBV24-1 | CATSERQGYQETQYF | TGTGCCACCAGTGAACGGCAGGGGTACCAAGAGACCCAGTACTTC
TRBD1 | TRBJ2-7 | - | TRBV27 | CASGRDSRYEQYF | TGTGCCAGCGGTCGGGACAGCAGATACGAGCAGTACTTC
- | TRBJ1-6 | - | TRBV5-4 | CASGQYLGNNSPLHF | TGTGCCAGCGGCCAGTACTTGGGCAATAATTCACCCCTCCACTTT
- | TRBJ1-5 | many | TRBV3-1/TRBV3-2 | CASSSDYSNQPQHF | TGTGCCAGCAGCTCCGACTATAGCAATCAGCCCCAGCATTTT
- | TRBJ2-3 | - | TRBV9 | CASSVGGADTQYF | TGTGCCAGCAGCGTTGGCGGGGCGGATACGCAGTATTTT
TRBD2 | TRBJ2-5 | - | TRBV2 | CASSVLSGAPGTQYF | TGTGCCAGCAGTGTTCTGAGCGGGGCCCCCGGGACCCAGTACTTC
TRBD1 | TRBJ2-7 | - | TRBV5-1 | CASSLLDGTGGGEQYF | TGCGCCAGCAGCTTGCTCGATGGGACAGGGGGCGGCGAGCAGTACTTC
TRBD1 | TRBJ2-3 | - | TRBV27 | CASSLGAGGNGRYTQYF | TGTGCCAGCAGTTTAGGTGCAGGGGGCAACGGAAGATATACGCAGTATTTT
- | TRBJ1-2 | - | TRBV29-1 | CSVQWNYGYTF | TGCAGCGTTCAATGGAACTATGGCTACACCTTC
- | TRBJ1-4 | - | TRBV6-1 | CASSEQVAMNEKLFF | TGTGCCAGCAGTGAACAGGTCGCCATGAATGAAAAACTGTTTTTT
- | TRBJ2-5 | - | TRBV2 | CASNQPRVYETQYF | TGTGCCAGCAACCAACCCAGGGTTTATGAGACCCAGTACTTC
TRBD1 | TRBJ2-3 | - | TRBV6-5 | CAGYRGADTQYF | TGTGCCGGATACAGGGGTGCAGATACGCAGTATTTT
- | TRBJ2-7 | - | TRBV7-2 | CASSLAPGLYEQYF | TGTGCCAGCAGCTTAGCGCCCGGGCTGTACGAGCAGTACTTC
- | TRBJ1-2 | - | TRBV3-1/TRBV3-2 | CASSQKDRFWDGYTF | TGTGCCAGCAGCCAAAAGGACAGATTTTGGGATGGCTACACCTTC
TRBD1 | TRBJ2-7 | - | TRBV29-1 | CSVPGQPPDEQYF | TGCAGCGTGCCGGGACAGCCACCGGACGAGCAGTACTTC
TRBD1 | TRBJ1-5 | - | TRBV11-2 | CASSRDSSNQPQHF | TGTGCCAGCAGCCGGGACAGCAGCAATCAGCCCCAGCATTTT
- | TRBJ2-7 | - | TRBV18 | CASSGSSYEQYF | TGTGCCAGCTCAGGGAGCTCCTACGAGCAGTACTTC
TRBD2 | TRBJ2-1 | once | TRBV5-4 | CASSLVSGGYNEQFF | TGTGCCAGCAGCTTGGTTAGCGGGGGATACAATGAGCAGTTCTTC
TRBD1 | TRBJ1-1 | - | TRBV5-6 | CASSFSPGGSTEAFF | TGTGCCAGCAGCTTCTCCCCAGGGGGGAGCACTGAAGCTTTCTTT
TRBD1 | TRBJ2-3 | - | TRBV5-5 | CASSFGQGTIRTDTQYF | TGTGCCAGCAGCTTTGGACAGGGAACAATTCGCACAGATACGCAGTATTTT
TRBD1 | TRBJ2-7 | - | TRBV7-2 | CASSLVRTGIFYEQYF | TGTGCCAGCAGCTTAGTGCGGACAGGGATTTTCTACGAGCAGTACTTC
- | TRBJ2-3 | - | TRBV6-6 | CASSPAYIALSTDTQYF | TGTGCCAGCAGTCCAGCATACATCGCCCTTAGCACAGATACGCAGTATTTT
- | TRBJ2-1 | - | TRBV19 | CASSDQGQRTYNEQFF | TGTGCCAGTAGCGACCAGGGGCAGAGGACCTACAATGAGCAGTTCTTC
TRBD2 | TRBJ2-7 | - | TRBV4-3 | CASSLSLAGGLNEQYF | TGCGCCAGCAGCCTGAGCCTAGCGGGGGGGCTCAACGAGCAGTACTTC
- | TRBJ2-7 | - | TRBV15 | CATSRDRGSYEQYF | TGTGCCACCAGCAGAGATCGCGGCTCCTACGAGCAGTACTTC
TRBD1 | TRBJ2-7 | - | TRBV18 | CASSPQRTGQNYEQYF | TGTGCCAGCTCACCCCAGAGGACAGGGCAGAATTACGAGCAGTACTTC
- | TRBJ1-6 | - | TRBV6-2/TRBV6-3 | CASSSPLIQGNSPLHF | TGTGCCAGCAGTTCACCTCTGATACAGGGTAATTCACCCCTCCACTTT
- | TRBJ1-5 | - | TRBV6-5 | CASTQSRFGDQPQHF | TGTGCCAGCACCCAAAGCAGGTTCGGAGACCAGCCCCAGCATTTT
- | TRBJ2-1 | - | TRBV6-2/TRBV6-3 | CASSYIGRGNEQFF | TGTGCCAGCAGTTACATTGGGCGAGGGAATGAGCAGTTCTTC
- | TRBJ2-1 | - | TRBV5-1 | CASSREVLPNEQFF | TGCGCCAGCAGCCGTGAGGTCCTTCCGAATGAGCAGTTCTTC
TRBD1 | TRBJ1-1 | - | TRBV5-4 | CASSQSPTGGTEAFF | TGTGCCAGCAGCCAATCGCCAACAGGGGGCACTGAAGCTTTCTTT